This record covers a single TCR beta chain. This entry comes from a study of identical twins. TCRdb ran MiXCR on the 5' RACE reads and lists one entry per CDR3 protein. This sample has around 480,000 distinct CDR3 sequences, with about 13% found just once. The same sample was also studied in work on yellow fever vaccine responses in identical twins.

The sequence came from a woman aged 18-30 years in good health. Sequenced sample: CD4+ T cells sorted from blood.

CDR3 coding DNA: TGTGCCAGCAGACCAACCGGGACAGGGGAATACGAGCAGTACTTC. Translating gives CASRPTGTGEYEQYF. The gene calls are TRBV2 and TRBJ2-7, with 10 bases identical to TRBD1. The CDR3 has 15 amino acids. V shed 6 bases and J 4 bases; nucleotides not matched to a gene: 9. Germline CDR1 reads SNHLY; CDR2 reads FYNNEI.